The entry below describes one TCR beta chain. Data came from immunoSEQ multiplex PCR; TCRdb stores just in-frame clones and leaves some out. The data hold about 89,000 clones, with roughly 93% observed a single time. This sample was taken from a study of OX40 agonist ivuxolimab in advanced cancers. Study details: Patients received ivuxolimab, an agonistic anti-OX40 (CD134) antibody. The dose-escalation cohort was around 83% male, with a mean age of 60 years, ranging about 20 to 79. Under the entry rules, prior anti-PD-1, anti-PD-L1 or anti-CTLA-4 therapy was allowed, and around 40% had some.

CDR1 is GTSNPN, CDR2 SVGIG, per germline (reference sequence). After removal of 2 bases from V and 1 base from J, the junction contained 6 bases not matched to a gene. This CDR3 has 16 residues. This chain links TRBV30 with TRBJ1-5; TRBD1 aligns across 9 bases. The clonotype comes from an adult with an advanced solid tumor such as melanoma, head and neck, liver or kidney cancer. The starting material was CD4+ or CD8+ T cells sorted from blood, obtained in a trial of the OX40 agonist ivuxolimab. The CDR3 is CAWSSPTGGSNQPQHF. The CDR3 nucleotides are TGTGCCTGGAGTTCCCCTACAGGGGGCAGCAATCAGCCCCAGCATTTT.